The rows below give T cell receptor beta chains drawn from one sample of a study of CD8 T cells in Susac syndrome. MiXCR, applied by TCRdb to the immunoSEQ multiplex PCR reads, yields one record per CDR3 protein. The data show approximately 190,000 distinct CDR3 sequences, more than 90% seen once. The sequenced sample was CD4+ T cells from PBMCs. The source of these receptors is a human donor with Susac syndrome. The CDR3 runs from the conserved cysteine through the conserved F or W. A D gene is named only where the DNA matches it firmly. Size tells how often a clone was seen (once, few, many) or the class of an expanded clone, and some rows leave it out.

>TRBV3-1|TRBD1|TRBJ2-7|17|-
CASSQLLPGQGSYEQYF
TGTGCCAGCAGCCAACTTTTACCGGGACAGGGGTCCTACGAGCAGTACTTC
>TRBV5-4|TRBD2|TRBJ2-5|13|-
CASSGTSEETQYF
TGTGCCAGCAGTGGGACTAGCGAAGAGACCCAGTACTTC
>TRBV30|-|TRBJ2-7|12|few
CAWSAGGYEQYF
TGTGCCTGGAGTGCCGGGGGCTACGAGCAGTACTTC
>TRBV20-1|TRBD1|TRBJ2-5|13|once
CSATLGQGETQYF
TGCAGTGCTACGCTTGGACAGGGGGAGACCCAGTACTTC
>TRBV5-1|-|TRBJ2-2|13|-
CASSLYAAGELFF
TGCGCCAGCAGCTTGTACGCGGCCGGGGAGCTGTTTTTT
>TRBV29-1|-|TRBJ1-1|13|-
CSFRTGGDGEAFF
TGCAGCTTCCGGACGGGAGGGGACGGTGAAGCTTTCTTT
>TRBV9|-|TRBJ2-7|14|-
CASSSPSHSYEQYF
TGTGCCAGCAGCTCCCCATCTCACTCCTACGAGCAGTACTTC
>TRBV5-8|-|TRBJ2-3|16|-
CASSDPWGGGTDTQYF
TGTGCCAGCAGCGACCCGTGGGGGGGCGGGACAGATACGCAGTATTTT
>TRBV4-3|-|TRBJ2-7|13|-
CASSQELDAEQYF
TGCGCCAGCAGCCAAGAATTGGACGCGGAGCAGTACTTC
>TRBV7-8|-|TRBJ2-3|13|-
CASSPYSTDTQYF
TGTGCCAGCAGCCCGTATTCCACAGATACGCAGTATTTT
>TRBV5-1|-|TRBJ2-3|14|-
CATTRGQGGDTQYF
TGCGCCACCACGCGGGGGCAGGGAGGAGATACGCAGTATTTT
>TRBV12-3/TRBV12-4|-|TRBJ2-5|12|few
CASSLVQETQYF
TGTGCCAGCAGTTTGGTGCAAGAGACCCAGTACTTC
>TRBV12-3/TRBV12-4|TRBD1|TRBJ1-2|14|-
CASSLTGALSGYTF
TGTGCCAGCAGTTTGACAGGGGCTTTATCTGGCTACACCTTC
>TRBV20-1|TRBD1|TRBJ1-3|16|-
CSASRGTGSSGNTIYF
TGCAGTGCTAGTCGCGGGACAGGGAGCTCTGGAAACACCATATATTTT
>TRBV4-2|-|TRBJ2-3|16|once
CASSPLLFLDTDTQYF
TGTGCCAGCAGCCCGCTCCTCTTTTTGGACACAGATACGCAGTATTTT
>TRBV18|-|TRBJ1-6|16|-
CASSPSQGPLFDPLHF
TGTGCCAGCTCACCATCCCAGGGGCCATTATTCGACCCCCTCCACTTT